The entry below describes one T cell receptor (beta chain). What it recognizes is unknown. The assay was immunoSEQ multiplex PCR, and TCRdb's table has in-frame clones only and misses some. This table has 80,000 or so clones, 90% to 95% appearing once. This specimen comes from a study of cytomegalovirus exposure and HLA in healthy donors. On the study more broadly: A subsequent analysis stated that the 120 or so validation repertoires were run on the same platform as the approximately 700 first-cohort repertoires. Study-wide results and caveats: The TCR clusters that emerged in the first cohort tended, a later analysis found, to co-occur in the approximately 110 validation repertoires. The investigators catalogued 150 to 200 TCR beta chains as cytomegalovirus-associated. Rare TCR sequences predominated, though certain public TCRs were found in many donors.

This CDR3 is built from 13 residues. CDR1 and CDR2 (germline): SGHRS, YFSETQ. V lost 0 bases and J lost 4, with 7 bases in between. V gene TRBV5-1 combines with J gene TRBJ1-2; D gene uncertain. The sequence was obtained from a woman younger than 30 in good health and CMV-seronegative. The sequenced material came from PBMCs. The CDR3 region is CASSLGYGYGYTF. The CDR3 nucleotides are TGCGCCAGCAGCTTGGGGTACGGCTATGGCTACACCTTC.